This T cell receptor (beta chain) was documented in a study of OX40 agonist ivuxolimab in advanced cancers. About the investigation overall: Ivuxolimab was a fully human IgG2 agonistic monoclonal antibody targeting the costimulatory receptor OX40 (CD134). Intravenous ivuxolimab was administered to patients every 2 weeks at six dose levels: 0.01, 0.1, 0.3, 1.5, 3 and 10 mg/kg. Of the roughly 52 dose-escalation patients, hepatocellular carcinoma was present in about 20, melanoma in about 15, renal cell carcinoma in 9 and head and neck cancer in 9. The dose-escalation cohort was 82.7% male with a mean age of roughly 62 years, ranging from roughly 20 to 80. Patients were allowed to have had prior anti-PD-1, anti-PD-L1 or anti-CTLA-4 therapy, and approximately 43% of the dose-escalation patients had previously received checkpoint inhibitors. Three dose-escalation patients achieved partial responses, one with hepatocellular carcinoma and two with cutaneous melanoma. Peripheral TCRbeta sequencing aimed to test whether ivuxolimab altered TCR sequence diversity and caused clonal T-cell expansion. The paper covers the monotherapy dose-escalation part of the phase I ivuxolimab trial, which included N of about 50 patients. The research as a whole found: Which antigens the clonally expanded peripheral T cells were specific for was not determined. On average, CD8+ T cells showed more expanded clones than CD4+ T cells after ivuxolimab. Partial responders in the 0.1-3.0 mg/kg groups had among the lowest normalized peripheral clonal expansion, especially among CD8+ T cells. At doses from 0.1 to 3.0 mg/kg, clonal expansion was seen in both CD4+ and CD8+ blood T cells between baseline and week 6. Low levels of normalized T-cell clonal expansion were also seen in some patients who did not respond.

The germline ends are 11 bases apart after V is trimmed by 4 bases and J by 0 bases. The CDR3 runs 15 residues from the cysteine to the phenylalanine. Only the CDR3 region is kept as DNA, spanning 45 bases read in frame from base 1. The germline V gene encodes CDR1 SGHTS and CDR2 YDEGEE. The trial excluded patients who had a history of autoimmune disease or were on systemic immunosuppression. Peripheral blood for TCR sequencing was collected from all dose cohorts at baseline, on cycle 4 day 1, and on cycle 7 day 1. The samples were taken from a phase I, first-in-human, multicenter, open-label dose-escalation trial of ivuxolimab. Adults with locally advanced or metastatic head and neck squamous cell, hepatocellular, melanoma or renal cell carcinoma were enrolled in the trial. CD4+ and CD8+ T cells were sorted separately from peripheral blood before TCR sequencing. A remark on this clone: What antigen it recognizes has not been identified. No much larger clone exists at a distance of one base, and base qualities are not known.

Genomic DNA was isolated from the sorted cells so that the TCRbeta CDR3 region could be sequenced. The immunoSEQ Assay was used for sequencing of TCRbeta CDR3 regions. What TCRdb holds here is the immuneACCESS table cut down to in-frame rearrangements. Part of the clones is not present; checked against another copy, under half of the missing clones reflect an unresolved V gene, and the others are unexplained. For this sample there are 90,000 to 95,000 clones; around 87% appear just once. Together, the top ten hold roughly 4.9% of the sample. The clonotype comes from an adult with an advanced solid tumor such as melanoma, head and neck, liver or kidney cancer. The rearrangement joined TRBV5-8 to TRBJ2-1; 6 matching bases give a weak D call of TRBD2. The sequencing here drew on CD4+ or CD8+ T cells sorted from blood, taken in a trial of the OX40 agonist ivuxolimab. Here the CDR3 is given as CASSPGLFSYNEQFF. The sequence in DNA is TGTGCCAGCAGCCCGGGACTCTTCTCCTACAATGAGCAGTTCTTC.